Given below is one T cell receptor beta chain in context. Relative to its sample, this clonotype is medium-sized (0.01 to 0.1%). No cognate antigen has been identified for it. Given a much more abundant clone one base away, this may be a read error. The sample comes from a study of esophageal squamous cell carcinoma tumors listed by TCRdb under 2021. Regarding the study in general: Patients were split into immuno relation high and low groups by principal component analysis with K-means clustering of immunohistochemical T-cell and checkpoint marker values. The approximately 11 cases yielded about 1.5 million total TCRalpha reads and 1 million to 1.3 million total TCRbeta reads, and around 29,000 and 37,000 of those reads, respectively, were unique. The study was designed to assess TCR repertoire diversity and shared TCR repertoires of T cells within the tumor environment of esophageal squamous cell carcinoma. A wider cohort of 50 to 60 surgically treated esophageal squamous cell carcinoma patients in Japan was included, comprising 21 high and some 30 low immuno relation cases. TCR sequencing covered around 10 patients: five randomly selected high immuno relation cases and five background-matched low immuno relation cases. Overall study results and their limits: Only a few cases were included in the TCR repertoire analysis, and no investigation at the CDR3 clonotype level was carried out. Because TCRalphabeta repertoire variation was large, shared V|J recombination candidates may have been selected by chance. The high immuno relation group had higher significant repertoire counts, although the two groups did not differ in total TCR repertoire counts. Because TCRalpha and TCRbeta chains were sequenced separately, chain pairing and recognized antigens remained unknown. Of the 10 cases, a few showed one dominant TCRalpha VJ recombination along with apparently reduced TCRalpha diversity. Fewer than 30 TRAV|TRAJ and under 25 TRBV|TRBJ combinations, including TRAV13-1|TRAJ22 and TRBV7-9|TRBJ2-7, appeared to be shared among high immuno relation cases.

The library was obtained by 5' RACE. The PCR step used KAPA HiFi along with constant-region primers for TCRalpha or TCRbeta and a P20EA primer, and a nested second PCR with CA2 or CB2 followed. TCR genes were amplified by unbiased adaptor ligation RT-PCR, with reverse transcription by Superscript III and a polyT18-containing BSL-18E primer. After second-strand synthesis and blunting, the P10EA/P20EA adaptor was ligated to the cDNA 5' end, followed by NotI digestion. Both the first and second PCRs consisted of 20 to 25 cycles of 98 degrees C for 20 s, 65 degrees C for 30 s and 72 degrees C for 1 min. The Nextera XT Index kit v2 Set A was used to index the amplicons, which were then pooled in equimolar amounts and quantified with a Qubit 2.0 Fluorometer. Sequencing was carried out on the Illumina MiSeq platform with 2x300 bp paired-end reads. Regarding the original processing steps: Using Repertoire Genesis software ver.1.0, reads were assigned to V and J genes based on the highest identity to IMGT reference sequences. CDR3 was defined from Cys104 to Phe118 plus Gly119 and translated, and unique sequence reads were defined by distinct V, J and CDR3 amino acids. Shared V|J combinations were selected when significance was reached in both a Fisher's exact test in edgeR and a Mann Whitney U test. After singletons were removed and 500 repertoire combinations were bootstrapped, the repertoire dissimilarity index was calculated using the R rdi package. In-frame beta chains were kept once TCRdb had trimmed the public reads at Q25 with fastp and called clones with MiXCR. Each record represents a unique CDR3 protein, reported with the most common genes and DNA among its rows. The V and J calls follow TCRdb's processing rather than the paper's. This sample gives about a thousand distinct CDR3 sequences in total; roughly 14% of them show up just once. Over 15% of the sample is taken by the ten largest.

Enrollment excluded patients who had received neoadjuvant chemotherapy or who had no clinical information. The TCR-sequenced cases shown were male and underwent subtotal esophagectomy with 2- or 3-field lymphadenectomy. A Qiagen AllPrep kit was used to extract RNA from bulk tumor tissue sections, and T cells were not sorted. Until RNA extraction, small sections of tumor tissue removed at surgery were kept in RNAlater reagent at -80 degrees C. The germline V gene (reference sequence) specifies SEHNR as CDR1 and FQNEAQ as CDR2. Germline trimming amounts to 4 bases on V and 12 bases on J, with 17 as the count of junction bases outside the gene matches. From the cysteine through the phenylalanine, the CDR3 covers 16 amino acids. Only the CDR3 DNA stays, 48 bases, in frame from base 1.

This sequence originates from a man aged 50 to 80 with esophageal squamous cell carcinoma. The sequence links TRBV7-9 to TRBJ1-2, and TRBD1 matches 10 of the central bases. The sample comprised tumor tissue. The nucleotide sequence is TGTGCCAGCAGCTCACTACTTGAGGACAGGGGGTACGGCGACACCTTC. This yields the protein CASSSLLEDRGYGDTF.